This TCR beta chain is drawn from a study of T cell clonality in common variable immunodeficiency. Study findings and constraints: Fewer TCRbeta clones were shared among CVID subjects than controls. Fewer deletions and N-nucleotide insertions were reportedly seen in common variable immunodeficiency TCR beta sequences.

Data came from immunoSEQ multiplex PCR; TCRdb stores just in-frame clones and leaves some out. Sampling found 15,000 to 20,000 clones, none seen once. The CDR3 totals 15 residues. J gave up 2 bases and V 4 bases, and 7 bases lay outside the gene matches. The germline V gene encodes CDR1 SEHNR and CDR2 FQNEAQ (reference sequence). CVID subjects were 15 female and just under 30 male, aged 9 to 64. Heparinized whole blood, roughly 5 to 8 ml, came from each donor. For this clone: The antigen remains unidentified. The CDR3 end is not reached by the read, which stops 3 residues before it; the germline J gene fills it in.

The sample comprised peripheral blood mononuclear cells. This TCR came from a human donor with common variable immunodeficiency. V gene TRBV7-9 combines with J gene TRBJ1-1; TRBD1 agrees at 7 bases. CDR3 amino acids: CASSSVGTANTEAFF. CDR3 DNA (partial): TGTGCCAGCAGCTCAGTCGGGACAGCAAACACTGAA.